Listed below are T cell receptor beta chains from one sample, sequenced in a study of cytomegalovirus exposure and HLA in healthy donors. Produced via immunoSEQ multiplex PCR; TCRdb's table is partial and in-frame only. The sample contains hundreds of thousands of clones, more than 75% of which appear only once. Sequencing was performed on PBMCs. These receptors all come from a young man in good health and CMV-seronegative. Both conserved end residues are part of each CDR3. The D gene is left open where the match is weak. Clone size is stated in some rows and not others, as once, few, many or a class when expanded.

d_gene,j_gene,abundance,v_gene,CDR3nt,CDR3aa
.,TRBJ1-1,.,TRBV19,TGTGCCAGTAGGGAGGACGGGGGAGGGCAAGCTTTCTTT,CASREDGGGQAFF
.,TRBJ1-5,few,TRBV30,TGTGCCTGGAGTGTACTCGACGGCGAGGGGCCCCAGCATTTT,CAWSVLDGEGPQHF
.,TRBJ1-1,.,TRBV12-5,TGTGCTACCCGCAGAAACGCTGAAGCTTTCTTT,CATRRNAEAFF
TRBD2,TRBJ2-5,.,TRBV5-1,TGCGCCAGCAGCGACCAAGGACTAGCGGGAGAGACCCAGTACTTC,CASSDQGLAGETQYF
TRBD2,TRBJ2-3,.,TRBV5-4,TGTGCCAGCAGCTACCGACTAGCGGGGACATACACAGATACGCAGTATTTT,CASSYRLAGTYTDTQYF
.,TRBJ1-1,.,TRBV11-3,TGTGCCAGCAGCGAAGCGCGGGGGGCGGCTTTCTTT,CASSEARGAAFF
.,TRBJ2-7,.,TRBV27,TGTGCCAGCAGTTTACAGGACTCCTACGAGCAGTACTTC,CASSLQDSYEQYF
TRBD2,TRBJ2-1,.,TRBV27,TGTGCCAGCAGTGTCGGGACTAAGAGCTACAATGAGCAGTTCTTC,CASSVGTKSYNEQFF
.,TRBJ2-5,.,TRBV11-2,TGTGCCAGCAGCTTGGACGCGGGGGCGAGGGAGACCCAGTACTTC,CASSLDAGARETQYF
TRBD1,TRBJ2-7,.,TRBV16,TGTGCCAGCAGTCTCCGGACAGGATTCAACGAGCAGTACTTC,CASSLRTGFNEQYF
TRBD2,TRBJ2-7,.,TRBV7-2,TGTGCCAGCAGCACCGGGACTAGCGGAACCGACTACGAGCAGTACTTC,CASSTGTSGTDYEQYF
TRBD1,TRBJ2-7,.,TRBV4-2,TGTGCCAGCAGCCAACCCCGGGACAGGGGTCACGAGCAGTACTTC,CASSQPRDRGHEQYF
TRBD2,TRBJ2-1,.,TRBV18,TGTGCCAGCTCACCCCCGAATAGCGGGGGGAACTCCTACAATGAGCAGTTCTTC,CASSPPNSGGNSYNEQFF
.,TRBJ1-5,few,TRBV7-9,TGTGCCAGCAGCTTAACCAGTGCCCTAACAGGGAAGGGTCAGCCCCAGCATTTT,CASSLTSALTGKGQPQHF
.,TRBJ1-4,.,TRBV6-5,TGTGCCAGCAGTTCCCAAACAGGGTTCCGACACGAAAAACTGTTTTTT,CASSSQTGFRHEKLFF
.,TRBJ1-2,once,TRBV9,TGTGCCAGCAGAAACCTAAAGACAGGACCTGATGGCTACACCTTC,CASRNLKTGPDGYTF
.,TRBJ2-3,.,TRBV4-3,TGCGCCAGCAGCCAAGATAGCAGCACAGATACGCAGTATTTT,CASSQDSSTDTQYF
.,TRBJ2-7,.,TRBV28,TGTGCCAGCACGACATCGAGCTCCTACGAGCAGTACTTC,CASTTSSSYEQYF
.,TRBJ2-7,few,TRBV10-3,TGTGCCATCAGTGAGTCGGAGGGAACCTACGAGCAGTACTTC,CAISESEGTYEQYF
.,TRBJ1-3,.,TRBV7-9,TGTGCCAGCAGTCACTGGACAGACGCCATATATTTT,CASSHWTDAIYF
TRBD2,TRBJ2-1,.,TRBV9,TGTGCCAGCAGCGCGAGACTAGCGGGAGAAGTGGGGCAGTTCTTC,CASSARLAGEVGQFF
TRBD2,TRBJ2-7,few,TRBV14,TGTGCCAGCACTAAAGTGGGAGGGGAGCAGTACTTC,CASTKVGGEQYF
.,TRBJ2-5,.,TRBV15,TGTGCCACCAGGGACGGGAGAGCAGGGGAGACCCAGTACTTC,CATRDGRAGETQYF
TRBD2,TRBJ2-3,.,TRBV5-1,TGCGCCAGCCTCCGGGGGGGAAGCACAGATACGCAGTATTTT,CASLRGGSTDTQYF
.,TRBJ2-2,.,TRBV2,TGTGCCAGCAGCGCCGAGCTTACTAGGACCGGGGAGCTGTTTTTT,CASSAELTRTGELFF
.,TRBJ2-6,.,TRBV28,TGTGCCATCCCGCTCACACCTGGGGCCAACGTCCTGACTTTC,CAIPLTPGANVLTF
.,TRBJ1-5,.,TRBV19,TGTGCCAGCTCGACAGATTTCTATAGCAATCAGCCCCAGCATTTT,CASSTDFYSNQPQHF
TRBD1,TRBJ2-5,.,TRBV28,TGTGCCACTAGGGACAGGCACCAAGAGACCCAGTACTTC,CATRDRHQETQYF
TRBD2,TRBJ2-5,.,TRBV7-6,TGTGCCAGCAGCTTAGTCCCCCCGGGGGGGGAAGAGACCCAGTACTTC,CASSLVPPGGEETQYF